This T cell receptor (beta chain) stems from a study of naive and memory T cell subsets. An equimolar mix of two oligonucleotides served as the beta constant-region primer for TRBC1 and TRBC2. The cDNA 3' end received a ligated single-stranded oligonucleotide carrying the SP2 primer and a 12-nucleotide UMI. Using its own MiXCR run on the UMI-ligation and nested PCR reads, TCRdb lists one record per CDR3 protein. The sample includes approximately 140,000 distinct CDR3 sequences, 15% to 20% seen only once; the top ten take roughly 0.13%. From germline, CDR1 is DFQATT and CDR2 SNEGSKA (reference sequence). The CDR3 spans 18 residues. V lost 0 bases, J lost 4 bases, and 21 bases lay in between.

Sequenced sample: naive CD4+ T cells from blood. The sequence derives from a human donor in good health. V usage is TRBV20-1 and J usage is TRBJ2-2; weak D call: TRBD2 (5 bases). CDR3 sequence: CSARDSSTAAPGTGELFF. The DNA of the CDR3 is TGCAGTGCTAGAGATTCTAGTACAGCGGCACCAGGCACCGGGGAGCTGTTTTTT.